Sequencing of this T cell receptor beta chain was carried out in a study of technical replicates of blood from several donors. The CDR3 is 15 residues long. V lost 1 base to trimming and J lost 4 bases; unmatched junction nucleotides: 4. Germline CDR1 is SGHNT and CDR2 is YYREEE (reference sequence). Assay used: immunoSEQ multiplex PCR; TCRdb lists only in-frame clones, some missing. This table holds 55,000 to 80,000 clones, approximately 93% found once. Source material: T cells isolated from PBMCs. This TCR derives from a human donor in good health. V gene TRBV5-4 combines with J gene TRBJ2-3, with TRBD1 identical over 9 bases. CDR3 DNA sequence: TGTGCCAGCAGCTTGAAGGACAGGGGAGCAGATACGCAGTATTTT. Its protein is CASSLKDRGADTQYF.